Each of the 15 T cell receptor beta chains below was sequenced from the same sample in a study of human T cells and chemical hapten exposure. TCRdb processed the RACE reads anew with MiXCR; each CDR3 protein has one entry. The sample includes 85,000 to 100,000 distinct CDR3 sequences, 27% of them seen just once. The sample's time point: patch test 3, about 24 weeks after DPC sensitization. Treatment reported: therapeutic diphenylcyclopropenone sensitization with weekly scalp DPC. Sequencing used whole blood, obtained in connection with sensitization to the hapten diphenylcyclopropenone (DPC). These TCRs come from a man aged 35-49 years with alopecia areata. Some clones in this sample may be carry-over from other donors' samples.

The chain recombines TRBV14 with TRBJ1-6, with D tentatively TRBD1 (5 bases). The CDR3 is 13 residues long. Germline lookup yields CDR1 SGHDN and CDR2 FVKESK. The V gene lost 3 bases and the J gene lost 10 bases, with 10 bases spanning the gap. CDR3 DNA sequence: TGTGCCAGCAGCCACGGGGGTAGGTCACCCCTCCACTTT. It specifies CASSHGGRSPLHF.

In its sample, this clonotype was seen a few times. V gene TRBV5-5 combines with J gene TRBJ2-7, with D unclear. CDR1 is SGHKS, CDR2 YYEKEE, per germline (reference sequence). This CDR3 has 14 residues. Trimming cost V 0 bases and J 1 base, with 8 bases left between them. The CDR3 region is CASSLGAFSYEQYF. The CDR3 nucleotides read TGTGCCAGCAGCTTGGGGGCATTTTCCTACGAGCAGTACTTC.

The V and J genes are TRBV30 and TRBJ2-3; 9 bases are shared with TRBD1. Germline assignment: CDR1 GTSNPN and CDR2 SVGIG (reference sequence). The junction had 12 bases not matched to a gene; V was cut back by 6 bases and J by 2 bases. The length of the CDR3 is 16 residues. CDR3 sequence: CACPLRGTGITDTQYF. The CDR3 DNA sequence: TGTGCCTGTCCCCTGCGGGGGACAGGGATCACAGATACGCAGTATTTT.

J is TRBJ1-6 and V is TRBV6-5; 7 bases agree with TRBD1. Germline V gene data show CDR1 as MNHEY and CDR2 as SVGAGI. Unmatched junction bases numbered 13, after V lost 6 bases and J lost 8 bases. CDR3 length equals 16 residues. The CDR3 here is CASRSGAGTADSPLHF. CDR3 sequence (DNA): TGTGCCAGCAGGTCCGGTGCCGGGACAGCAGATTCACCCCTCCACTTT.

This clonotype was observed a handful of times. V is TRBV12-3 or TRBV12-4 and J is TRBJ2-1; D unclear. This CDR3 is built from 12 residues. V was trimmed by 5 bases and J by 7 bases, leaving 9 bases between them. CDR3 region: CASSIGRNEQFF. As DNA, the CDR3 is TGTGCCAGCAGTATCGGTAGGAATGAGCAGTTCTTC.

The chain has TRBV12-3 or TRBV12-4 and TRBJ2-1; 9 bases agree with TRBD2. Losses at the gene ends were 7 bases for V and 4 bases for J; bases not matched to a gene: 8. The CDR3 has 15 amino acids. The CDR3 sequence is CASNAGTSWYNEQFF. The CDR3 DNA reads TGTGCCAGCAACGCCGGGACTAGCTGGTACAATGAGCAGTTCTTC.

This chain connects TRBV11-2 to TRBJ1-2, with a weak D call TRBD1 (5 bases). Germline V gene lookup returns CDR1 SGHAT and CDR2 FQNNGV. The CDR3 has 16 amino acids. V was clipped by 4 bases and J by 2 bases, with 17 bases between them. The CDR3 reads CASSSYWKTDNYGYTF. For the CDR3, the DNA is TGTGCCAGCAGCTCTTATTGGAAGACAGACAACTATGGCTACACCTTC.

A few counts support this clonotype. The CDR3 spells CASSLGSSGHGGYNEQFF. In DNA form, the CDR3 reads TGTGCCAGCAGCTTAGGGTCTAGCGGTCATGGGGGTTACAATGAGCAGTTCTTC. The chain employs TRBV11-2 and TRBJ2-1; 7 nucleotides line up with TRBD2. The junction had 13 bases not matched to a gene; V was cut back by 1 base and J by 4 bases. The CDR3 sequence is 18 residues long. Per germline, CDR1 SGHAT and CDR2 FQNNGV.

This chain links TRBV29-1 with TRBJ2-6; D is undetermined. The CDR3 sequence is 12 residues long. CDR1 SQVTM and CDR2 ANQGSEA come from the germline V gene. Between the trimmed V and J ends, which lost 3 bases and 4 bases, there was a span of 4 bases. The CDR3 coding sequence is TGCAGCGTTGATTCCGGGGCCAACGTCCTGACTTTC. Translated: CSVDSGANVLTF.

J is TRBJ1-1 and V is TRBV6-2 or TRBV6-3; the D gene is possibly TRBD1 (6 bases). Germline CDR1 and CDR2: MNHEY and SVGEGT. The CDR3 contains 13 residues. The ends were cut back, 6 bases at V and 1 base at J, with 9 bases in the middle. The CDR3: CASRGRGNTEAFF. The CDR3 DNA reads TGTGCCAGCAGGGGCAGGGGGAACACTGAAGCTTTCTTT.

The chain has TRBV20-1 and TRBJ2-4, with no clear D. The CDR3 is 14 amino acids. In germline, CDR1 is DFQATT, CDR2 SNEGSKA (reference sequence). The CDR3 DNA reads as TGCATCCCCCCCCTGGATCTAGCCAAAAACATTCAGTACTTC. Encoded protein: CIPPLDLAKNIQYF.

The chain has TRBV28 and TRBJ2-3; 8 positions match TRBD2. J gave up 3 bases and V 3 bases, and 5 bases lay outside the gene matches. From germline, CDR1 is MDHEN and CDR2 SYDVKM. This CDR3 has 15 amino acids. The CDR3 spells CASSLVAGGTDTQYF. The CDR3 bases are TGTGCCAGCAGTTTGGTTGCGGGAGGTACAGATACGCAGTATTTT.

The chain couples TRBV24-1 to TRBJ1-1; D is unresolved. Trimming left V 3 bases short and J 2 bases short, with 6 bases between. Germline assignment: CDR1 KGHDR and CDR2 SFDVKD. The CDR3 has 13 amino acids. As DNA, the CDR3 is TGTGCCACCAGTGATCCGCCAAACACTGAAGCTTTCTTT. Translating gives CATSDPPNTEAFF.

The CDR3 nucleotides are TGTGCCAGCACCTCCTGGTACGAGCAGTACTTC. It encodes CASTSWYEQYF. The chain has TRBV6-2 or TRBV6-3 and TRBJ2-7; D gene unclear. The ends were cut back, 7 bases at V and 4 bases at J, with 8 bases in the middle. CDR1 and CDR2 from the germline V gene are MNHEY and SVGEGT. The CDR3 has 11 residues.

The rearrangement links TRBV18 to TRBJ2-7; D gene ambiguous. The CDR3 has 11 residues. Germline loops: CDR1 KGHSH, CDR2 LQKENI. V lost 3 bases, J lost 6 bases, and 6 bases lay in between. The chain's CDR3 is CASSPDREQYF. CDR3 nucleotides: TGTGCCAGCTCACCCGACCGCGAGCAGTACTTC.